This passage covers 23 T cell receptor beta chains from one sample sequenced in a study of vaccination effects on CD4 cells after COVID-19. The antigens of these receptors remain unknown. Antigen-specific CD4+ T cells were expanded (with viral peptide pools) by the ViraFEST assay ahead of sequencing. The authors isolated CD4+ T cells after roughly 10 days of culture. Participants received two doses of either the BNT162b2 or mRNA-1273 vaccine. Sequencing was performed with immunoSEQ multiplex PCR; in TCRdb, only in-frame clones are kept and a portion is missing. The sample comprises 24,000 or so clones, 60% to 80% of which are singletons, and over 8% rests with the top ten. The sequencing here drew on CD4+ T cells from PBMCs cultured with HCoV-229E spike peptides, taken after COVID-19 vaccination. These receptors all stem from a human donor who received a COVID-19 vaccine.

This chain links TRBV27 with TRBJ1-5; D is unclear. The CDR3 is 14 amino acids. With 3 bases removed from V and 1 base from J, the gap between germline ends came to 7 bases. Germline lookup yields CDR1 MNHEY and CDR2 SMNVEV (reference sequence). As DNA, the CDR3 is TGTGCCAGCAGTTTGTTGGACAGCAATCAGCCCCAGCATTTT. This sequence encodes CASSLLDSNQPQHF.

The CDR3 DNA is TGTGCCAGCAGCGCCCTACTAGCGGGGGGGCCCCGGACCGGGGAGCTGTTTTTT. This gives the protein CASSALLAGGPRTGELFF. V and J are TRBV7-2 and TRBJ2-2; 13 bases align to TRBD2. The CDR3 has 18 residues. Germline CDR1 is SGHTA and CDR2 is FQGNSA. The junction had 11 bases not matched to a gene; V was cut back by 5 bases and J by 5 bases.

This chain connects TRBV7-2 to TRBJ2-5; a weak D match, TRBD2 (6 bases). V lost 5 bases to trimming and J lost 3 bases, with 19 bases between them. This CDR3 spans 16 amino acids. Germline CDR1 is SGHTA and CDR2 is FQGNSA. CDR3 nucleotide sequence: TGTGCCAGCAGCCCCATGATGCGGGCGGGAAAAGAGACCCAGTACTTC. This gives the protein CASSPMMRAGKETQYF.

The chain combines TRBV5-4 with TRBJ1-2, with D perhaps matching TRBD1 (5 bases). The germline V and J ends were trimmed by 1 base and 5 bases, with 18 bases remaining between them. Germline V lookup: CDR1 SGHNT, CDR2 YYREEE (reference sequence). CDR3 length: 16 residues. CDR3 residues: CASSLMQGLRQYGYTF. The CDR3 region has the DNA TGTGCCAGCAGCTTGATGCAGGGCCTGAGGCAGTATGGCTACACCTTC.

This chain connects TRBV3-1 (or the pseudogene TRBV3-2) to TRBJ2-1, with unresolved D. The V end lost 3 bases, the J end lost 8 bases, and 14 bases lay between the germline ends. Germline V gene data show CDR1 as LGHDT and CDR2 as YNNKEL (reference sequence). This CDR3 spans 14 amino acids. CDR3 residues: CASSHRTEFYEQFF. The CDR3 nucleotides are TGTGCCAGCAGCCATCGAACCGAGTTCTATGAGCAGTTCTTC.

V gene TRBV6-5 combines with J gene TRBJ1-5, with 7 bases aligning to TRBD1. CDR1 and CDR2 from the germline V gene are MNHEY and SVGAGI. With V trimmed by 8 bases and J by 2 bases, 9 bases remained unmatched. The CDR3 has 15 amino acids. CDR3 sequence (DNA): TGTGCCAGCCGGATCAGGGGGAATGGCAATCAGCCCCAGCATTTT. It translates to CASRIRGNGNQPQHF.

The chain carries TRBV7-2 and TRBJ1-5, with D maybe TRBD1 (5 bases). Germline-derived CDR1 and CDR2 are SGHTA and FQGNSA. This CDR3 is built from 15 residues. V lost 1 base, J lost 0 bases, and 7 bases lay in between. This CDR3 is CASSLVRASNQPQHF. The DNA for the CDR3 is TGTGCCAGCAGCTTAGTCAGGGCTAGCAATCAGCCCCAGCATTTT.

The chain is built from TRBV5-6 and TRBJ2-5, with D unclear. Trimming took 3 bases from V and 7 from J, leaving 13 bases between them. CDR1 is SGHDT, CDR2 YYEEEE, per germline. The CDR3 loop spans 13 amino acids. The CDR3 coding sequence is TGTGCCAGCAGCTCTATCACAGAAGCGACCCAGTACTTC. This gives the protein CASSSITEATQYF.

The J gene is TRBJ2-5, the V gene TRBV12-3 or TRBV12-4; the D gene is possibly TRBD1 (5 bases). The ends were cut back, 6 bases at V and 5 bases at J, with 7 bases in the middle. There are 11 residues in the CDR3. CDR3 amino acids: CASRAGETQYF. The CDR3 nucleotides read TGTGCCAGCAGGGCAGGGGAGACCCAGTACTTC.

The J gene is TRBJ2-5, the V gene TRBV4-1; the match to TRBD2 covers 13 bases. Germline V gene data show CDR1 as MGHRA and CDR2 as YSYEKL. V lost 0 bases and J lost 1; bases outside the gene matches: 11. The CDR3 is made up of 20 amino acids. CDR3 coding DNA: TGCGCCAGCAGCCAAGAAAAAAGACTAGCGGGGGGAGGGAGCCAAGAGACCCAGTACTTC. Residues: CASSQEKRLAGGGSQETQYF.

This rearrangement joins TRBV5-5 to TRBJ2-5; D is unresolved. V lost 0 bases to trimming and J lost 5 bases, with 5 bases between them. This CDR3 region has 12 residues. Germline V gene sequence: CDR1 SGHKS, CDR2 YYEKEE (reference sequence). The CDR3 loop is CASSLVGETQYF. DNA for the CDR3: TGTGCCAGCAGCTTGGTTGGGGAGACCCAGTACTTC. The full variable domain, with the rest looked up from reference TRBV5-5 and TRBJ2-5, is DAGVTQSPTHLIKTRGQQVTLRCSPISGHKSVSWYQQVLGQGPQFIFQYYEKEERGRGNFPDRFSARQFPNYSSELNVNALLLGDSALYLCASSLVGETQYFGPGTRLLVL.

The chain recombines TRBV10-3 with TRBJ2-7; D unresolved. CDR3 length: 13 amino acids. Germline lookup yields CDR1 ENHRY and CDR2 SYGVKD. Trimming pared 4 bases from V and 1 base from J, leaving 8 bases between. The CDR3 bases are TGTGCCATCAGTGGCGACCGATCCTACGAGCAGTACTTC. Its protein product is CAISGDRSYEQYF.

This chain links TRBV10-3 with TRBJ2-1, with D maybe TRBD1 (6 bases). The CDR3 covers 13 residues. Trimming removed 0 bases at V and 9 bases at J, with 9 bases between. Per germline, CDR1 ENHRY and CDR2 SYGVKD. CDR3 region: CAISESGAREQFF. The DNA for the CDR3 is TGTGCCATCAGTGAGTCGGGGGCCCGTGAGCAGTTCTTC.

This clone was picked up one time. V gene TRBV7-9 combines with J gene TRBJ1-2; D is ambiguous. The CDR3 totals 13 residues. V dropped 1 base and J dropped 3 bases, with 6 bases sitting between them. Per germline, CDR1 SEHNR and CDR2 FQNEAQ (reference sequence). The CDR3 sequence is CASSLESDYGYTF. The CDR3 DNA follows: TGTGCCAGCAGCTTAGAATCCGACTATGGCTACACCTTC. Full variable domain (rest looked up from reference TRBV7-9 and TRBJ1-2): DTGVSQNPRHKITKRGQNVTFRCDPISEHNRLYWYRQTLGQGPEFLTYFQNEAQLEKSRLLSDRFSAERPKGSFSTLEIQRTEQGDSAMYLCASSLESDYGYTFGSGTRLTVV.

In DNA form, the CDR3 reads TGTGCCAGCAGAGGAGGAGTCACGAGCGGGGCCAACGTCCTGACTTTC. This translates into CASRGGVTSGANVLTF. This chain links TRBV2 with TRBJ2-6; possibly TRBD2 for D (5 bases). This CDR3 is 16 amino acids long. The germline CDR1 and CDR2 sequences are SNHLY and FYNNEI. V was pared by 6 bases and J by 4 bases, with 16 bases between.

The CDR3: CASSLRGGDSPLHF. The CDR3 coding sequence is TGTGCCAGCAGCTTACGGGGTGGGGATTCACCCCTCCACTTT. J is TRBJ1-6 and V is TRBV7-2; D gene uncertain. Trimming left V 2 bases short and J 8 bases short, with 10 bases between. This CDR3 has 14 residues. Germline V gene lookup returns CDR1 SGHTA and CDR2 FQGNSA.

The rearrangement links TRBV29-1 to TRBJ2-3; 10 bases match TRBD2. The germline gives CDR1 SQVTM, CDR2 ANQGSEA. The J segment lost 5 bases and the V segment lost 3 bases, leaving 8 bases of the junction unmatched. The CDR3 runs to 15 residues. CDR3 in DNA: TGCAGCGTTGAGGGTAGCGGGGGGAGAGGAGATACGCAGTATTTT. This encodes CSVEGSGGRGDTQYF.

The rearrangement uses TRBV6-5 and TRBJ2-7, with D perhaps TRBD2 (6 bases). V lost 7 bases and J 3 bases, leaving 19 bases between the germline ends. Germline CDR1 is MNHEY and CDR2 is SVGAGI. The CDR3 spans 15 residues. CDR3 loop: CASNSLRDPYYEQYF. In nucleotides, the CDR3 is TGTGCCAGCAATTCCTTGCGGGACCCTTACTACGAGCAGTACTTC.

This rearrangement joins TRBV10-1 to TRBJ2-2, with a weak D call TRBD2 (5 bases). Between the trimmed V and J ends, which lost 5 bases and 3 bases, there was a span of 13 bases. Germline CDR1 is WNHNN and CDR2 is SYGVQD (reference sequence). The CDR3 has 15 residues. The CDR3 DNA reads as TGCGCCAGCAGTCCCTACGGGGTACACACCGGGGAGCTGTTTTTT. Translation: CASSPYGVHTGELFF.

This clone came up a few times. The rearrangement joins TRBV7-9 to TRBJ1-2, with 7 positions matching TRBD1. This CDR3 comprises 17 residues. Unmatched junction bases numbered 14, after V lost 5 bases and J lost 2 bases. Germline lookup yields CDR1 SEHNR and CDR2 FQNEAQ (reference sequence). Here the CDR3 reads CASSTGAGRRINYGYTF. The CDR3, as DNA: TGTGCCAGCAGCACAGGGGCAGGGAGGCGTATAAACTATGGCTACACCTTC.

This clone was picked up a small number of times. The chain has TRBV14 and TRBJ1-2; D call uncertain. Germline lookup yields CDR1 SGHDN and CDR2 FVKESK. CDR3 length equals 14 residues. V lost 4 bases and J 0 bases, leaving 9 bases between the germline ends. CDR3 coding DNA: TGTGCCAGCAGCCCCGACTTAGCTAACTATGGCTACACCTTC. Its translation: CASSPDLANYGYTF.

The chain joins TRBV5-1 to TRBJ2-1, with 11 bases that match TRBD2. CDR3 length equals 15 residues. V lost 3 bases and J lost 6; bases outside the gene matches: 5. Per germline, CDR1 SGHRS and CDR2 YFSETQ. CDR3 sequence (DNA): TGCGCCAGCAGCTACCTAGCGGGGGGTGGCAATGAGCAGTTCTTC. Translated, it gives CASSYLAGGGNEQFF. Drawing the rest from reference TRBV5-1 and TRBJ2-1, the complete variable domain is KAGVTQTPRYLIKTRGQQVTLSCSPISGHRSVSWYQQTPGQGLQFLFEYFSETQRNKGNFPGRFSGRQFSNSRSEMNVSTLELGDSALYLCASSYLAGGGNEQFFGPGTRLTVL.

This chain connects TRBV9 to TRBJ2-3; D ambiguous. CDR1 is SGDLS, CDR2 YYNGEE, per germline. Trimming pared 2 bases from V and 0 bases from J, leaving 13 bases between. The length of the CDR3 is 16 residues. DNA of the CDR3: TGTGCCAGCAGCGTGGGATGGCGGAGTAGCACAGATACGCAGTATTTT. It specifies CASSVGWRSSTDTQYF.